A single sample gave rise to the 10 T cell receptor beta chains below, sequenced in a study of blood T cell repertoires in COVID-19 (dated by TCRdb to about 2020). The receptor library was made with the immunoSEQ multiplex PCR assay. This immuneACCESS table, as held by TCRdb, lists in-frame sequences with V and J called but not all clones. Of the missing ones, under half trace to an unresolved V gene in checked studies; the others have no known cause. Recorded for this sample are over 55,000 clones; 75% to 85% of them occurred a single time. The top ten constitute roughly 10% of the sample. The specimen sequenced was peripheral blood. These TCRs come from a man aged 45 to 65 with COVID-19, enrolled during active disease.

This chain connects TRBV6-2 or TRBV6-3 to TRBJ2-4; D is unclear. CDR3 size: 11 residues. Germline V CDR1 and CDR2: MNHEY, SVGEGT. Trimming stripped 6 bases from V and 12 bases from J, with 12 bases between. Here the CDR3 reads CASSLGSHQYF. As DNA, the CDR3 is TGTGCCAGCAGCCTGGGCAGCCATCAGTACTTC.

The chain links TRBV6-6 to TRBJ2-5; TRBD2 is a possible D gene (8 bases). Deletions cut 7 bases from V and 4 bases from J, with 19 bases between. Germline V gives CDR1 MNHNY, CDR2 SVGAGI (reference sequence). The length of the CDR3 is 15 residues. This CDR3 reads CASTPLAGQRETQYF. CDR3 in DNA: TGTGCCAGCACCCCCTTAGCGGGACAGCGAGAGACCCAGTACTTC.

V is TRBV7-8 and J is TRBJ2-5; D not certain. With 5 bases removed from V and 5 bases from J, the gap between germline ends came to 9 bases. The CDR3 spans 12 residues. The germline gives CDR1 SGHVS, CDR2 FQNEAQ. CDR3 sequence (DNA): TGTGCCAGCAGCAAACGCCGGGAGACCCAGTACTTC. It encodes CASSKRRETQYF.

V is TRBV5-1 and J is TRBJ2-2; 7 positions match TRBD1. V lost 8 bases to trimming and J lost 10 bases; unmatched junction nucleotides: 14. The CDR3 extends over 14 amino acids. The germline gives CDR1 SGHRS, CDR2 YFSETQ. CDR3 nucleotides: TGCGCCAGTACGCCTGAGACAGGGACGGAGGAGCTGTTTTTT. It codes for CASTPETGTEELFF.

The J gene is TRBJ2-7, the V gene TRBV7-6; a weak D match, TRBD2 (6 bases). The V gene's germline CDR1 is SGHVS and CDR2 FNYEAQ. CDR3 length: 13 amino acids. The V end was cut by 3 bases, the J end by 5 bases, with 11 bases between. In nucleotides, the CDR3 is TGTGCCAGCAGCTTTATCGGGGAGGACGAGCAGTACTTC. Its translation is CASSFIGEDEQYF.

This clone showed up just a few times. CDR3 residues: CASSQERTVSNQPQHF. The CDR3 nucleotides are TGTGCCAGCAGCCAAGAAAGGACAGTAAGCAATCAGCCCCAGCATTTT. The chain carries TRBV4-2 and TRBJ1-5; D perhaps matches TRBD1 (6 bases). Germline-derived CDR1 and CDR2 are LGHNA and YNFKEQ. The CDR3 consists of 16 residues. Trimming stripped 0 bases from V and 1 base from J, with 10 bases between.

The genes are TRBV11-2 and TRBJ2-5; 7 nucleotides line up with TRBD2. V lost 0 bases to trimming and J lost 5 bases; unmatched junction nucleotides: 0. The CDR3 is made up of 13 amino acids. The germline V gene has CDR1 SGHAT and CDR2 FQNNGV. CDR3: CASSLELAETQYF. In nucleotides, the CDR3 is TGTGCCAGCAGCTTAGAACTAGCGGAGACCCAGTACTTC.

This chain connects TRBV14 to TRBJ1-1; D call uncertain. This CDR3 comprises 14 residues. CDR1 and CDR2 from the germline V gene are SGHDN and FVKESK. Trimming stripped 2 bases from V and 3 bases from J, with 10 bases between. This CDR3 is CASSQTRSDTEAFF. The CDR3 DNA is TGTGCCAGCAGCCAAACCCGGTCCGACACTGAAGCTTTCTTT. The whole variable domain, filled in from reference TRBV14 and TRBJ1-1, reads EAGVTQFPSHSVIEKGQTVTLRCDPISGHDNLYWYRRVMGKEIKFLLHFVKESKQDESGMPNNRFLAERTGGTYSTLKVQPAELEDSGVYFCASSQTRSDTEAFFGQGTRLTVV.

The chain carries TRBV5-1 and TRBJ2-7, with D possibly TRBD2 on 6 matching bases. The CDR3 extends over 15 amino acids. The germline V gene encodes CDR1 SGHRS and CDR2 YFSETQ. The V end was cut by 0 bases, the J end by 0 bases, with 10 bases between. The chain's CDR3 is CASSLGDSSSYEQYF. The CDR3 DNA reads TGCGCCAGCAGCTTGGGGGACTCCAGCTCCTACGAGCAGTACTTC.

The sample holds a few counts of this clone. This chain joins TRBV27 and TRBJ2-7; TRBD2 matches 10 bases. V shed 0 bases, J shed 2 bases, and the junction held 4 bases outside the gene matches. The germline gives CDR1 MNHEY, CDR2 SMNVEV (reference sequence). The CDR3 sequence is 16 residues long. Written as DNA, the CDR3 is TGTGCCAGCAGTTTATCGAGCGGGAGGGTACCCTACGAGCAGTACTTC. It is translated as CASSLSSGRVPYEQYF.